At least ten counts were recorded for the clone carrying this TCR beta chain. Its antigen is not identified. The data derive from a study of T-cell reconstitution after alpha-beta-depleted transplantation in children. The study's findings and limits: As was reported, about two months after transplant, alpha-beta T cells came from several hundred expanded graft clones.

Unique molecular identifiers were incorporated into the prepared TCRbeta library. TCRdb re-called the PCR reads with MiXCR, one entry per CDR3 protein. In the table there are roughly 250,000 distinct CDR3 sequences, roughly 7.7% of which are singletons. The V end lost 0 bases, the J end lost 2 bases, and 14 bases lay between the germline ends. The length of the CDR3 is 16 residues. Germline V gives CDR1 ENHRY, CDR2 SYGVKD. Sample: PBMCs, mostly from graft donor cells, taken 180 days after TCRalphabeta/CD19-depleted stem cell transplant. The receptor comes from a male patient younger than 18 who had a stem cell transplant for acute lymphoblastic leukemia, so the T cells may come from the graft donor. The V call is TRBV10-3, the J call TRBJ2-7; perhaps TRBD2 as D (6 bases). Here the CDR3 reads CAISESGGLKPYEQYF. The CDR3, as DNA: TGTGCCATCAGTGAGTCGGGGGGACTGAAACCCTACGAGCAGTACTTC.